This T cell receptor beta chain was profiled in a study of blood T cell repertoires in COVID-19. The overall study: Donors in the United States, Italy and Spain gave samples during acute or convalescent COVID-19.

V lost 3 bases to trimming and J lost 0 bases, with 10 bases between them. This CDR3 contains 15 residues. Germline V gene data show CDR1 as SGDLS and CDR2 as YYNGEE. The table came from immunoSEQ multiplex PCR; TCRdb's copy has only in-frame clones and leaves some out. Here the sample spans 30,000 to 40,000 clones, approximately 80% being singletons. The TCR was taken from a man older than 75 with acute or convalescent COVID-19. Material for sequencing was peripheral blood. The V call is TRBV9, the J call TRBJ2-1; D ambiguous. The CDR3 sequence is CASSGLAASYNEQFF. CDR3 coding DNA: TGTGCCAGCAGCGGCTTGGCGGCCTCCTACAATGAGCAGTTCTTC. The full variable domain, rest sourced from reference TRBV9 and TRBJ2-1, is DSGVTQTPKHLITATGQRVTLRCSPRSGDLSVYWYQQSLDQGLQFLIQYYNGEERAKGNILERFSAQQFPDLHSELNLSSLELGDSALYFCASSGLAASYNEQFFGPGTRLTVL.